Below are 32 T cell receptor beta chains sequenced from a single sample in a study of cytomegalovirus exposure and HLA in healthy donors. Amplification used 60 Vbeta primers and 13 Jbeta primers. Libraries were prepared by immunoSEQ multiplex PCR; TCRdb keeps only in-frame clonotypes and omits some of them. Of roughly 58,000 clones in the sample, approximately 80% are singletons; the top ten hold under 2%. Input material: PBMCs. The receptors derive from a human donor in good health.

The CDR3 DNA reads TGTGCCAGCGGAGGGGATTTGAACACTGAAGCTTTCTTT. It is translated as CASGGDLNTEAFF. The gene calls are TRBV9 and TRBJ1-1; tentatively, D is TRBD1 (5 bases). V was clipped by 7 bases and J by 0 bases, with 10 bases between them. Germline lookup yields CDR1 SGDLS and CDR2 YYNGEE. The CDR3 is 13 amino acids.

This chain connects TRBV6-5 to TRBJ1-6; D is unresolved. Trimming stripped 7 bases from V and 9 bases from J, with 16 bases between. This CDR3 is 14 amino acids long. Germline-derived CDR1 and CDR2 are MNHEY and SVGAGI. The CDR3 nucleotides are TGTGCCAGCACCGACCATCAGGATTCTTCACCCCTCCACTTT. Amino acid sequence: CASTDHQDSSPLHF.

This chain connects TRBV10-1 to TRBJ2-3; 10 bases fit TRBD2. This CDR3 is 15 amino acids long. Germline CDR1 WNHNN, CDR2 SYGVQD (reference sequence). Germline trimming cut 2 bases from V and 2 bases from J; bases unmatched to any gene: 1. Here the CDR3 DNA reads TGCGCCAGCAGTGAGCTAGCGGGGGACACAGATACGCAGTATTTT. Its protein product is CASSELAGDTDTQYF.

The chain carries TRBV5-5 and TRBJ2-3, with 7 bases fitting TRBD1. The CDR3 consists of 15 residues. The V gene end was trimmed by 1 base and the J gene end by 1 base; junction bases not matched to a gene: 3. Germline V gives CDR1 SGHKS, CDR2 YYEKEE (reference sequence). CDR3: CASSLTGVRTDTQYF. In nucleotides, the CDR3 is TGTGCCAGCAGCTTGACAGGGGTCCGCACAGATACGCAGTATTTT.

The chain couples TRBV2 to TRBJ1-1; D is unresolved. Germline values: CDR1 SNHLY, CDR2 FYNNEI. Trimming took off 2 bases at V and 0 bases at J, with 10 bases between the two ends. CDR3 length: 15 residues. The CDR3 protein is CASSERWGVNTEAFF. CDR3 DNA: TGTGCCAGCAGTGAAAGGTGGGGAGTGAACACTGAAGCTTTCTTT. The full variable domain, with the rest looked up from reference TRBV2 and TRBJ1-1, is EPEVTQTPSHQVTQMGQEVILRCVPISNHLYFYWYRQILGQKVEFLVSFYNNEISEKSEIFDDQFSVERPDGSNFTLKIRSTKLEDSAMYFCASSERWGVNTEAFFGQGTRLTVV.

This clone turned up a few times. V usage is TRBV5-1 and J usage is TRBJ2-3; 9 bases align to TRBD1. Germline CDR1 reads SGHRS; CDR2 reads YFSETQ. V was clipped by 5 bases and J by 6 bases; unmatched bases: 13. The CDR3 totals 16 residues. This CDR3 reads CASSEGTGSDVDTQYF. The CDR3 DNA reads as TGCGCCAGCAGTGAGGGGACAGGGAGTGACGTGGATACGCAGTATTTT. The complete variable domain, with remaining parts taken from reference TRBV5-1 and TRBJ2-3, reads KAGVTQTPRYLIKTRGQQVTLSCSPISGHRSVSWYQQTPGQGLQFLFEYFSETQRNKGNFPGRFSGRQFSNSRSEMNVSTLELGDSALYLCASSEGTGSDVDTQYFGPGTRLTVL.

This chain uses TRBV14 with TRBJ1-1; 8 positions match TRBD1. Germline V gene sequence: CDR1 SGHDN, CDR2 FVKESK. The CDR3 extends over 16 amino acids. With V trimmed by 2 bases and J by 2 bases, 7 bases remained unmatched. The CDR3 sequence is CASSQRLGQGNTEAFF. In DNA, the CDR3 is TGTGCCAGCAGCCAACGCCTCGGACAGGGAAACACTGAAGCTTTCTTT. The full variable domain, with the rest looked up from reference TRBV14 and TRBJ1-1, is EAGVTQFPSHSVIEKGQTVTLRCDPISGHDNLYWYRRVMGKEIKFLLHFVKESKQDESGMPNNRFLAERTGGTYSTLKVQPAELEDSGVYFCASSQRLGQGNTEAFFGQGTRLTVV.

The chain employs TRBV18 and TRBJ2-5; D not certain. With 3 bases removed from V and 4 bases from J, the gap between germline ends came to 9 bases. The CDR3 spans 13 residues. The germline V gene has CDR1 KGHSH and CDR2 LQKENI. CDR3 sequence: CASSPRLLETQYF. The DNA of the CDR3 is TGTGCCAGCTCACCGCGGCTACTAGAGACCCAGTACTTC.

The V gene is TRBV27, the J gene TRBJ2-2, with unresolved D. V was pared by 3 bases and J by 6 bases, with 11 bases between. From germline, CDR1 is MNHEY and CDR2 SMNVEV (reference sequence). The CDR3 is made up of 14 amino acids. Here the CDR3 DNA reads TGTGCCAGCAGTTTCACTCCCCTAGCCGGGGAGCTGTTTTTT. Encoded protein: CASSFTPLAGELFF.

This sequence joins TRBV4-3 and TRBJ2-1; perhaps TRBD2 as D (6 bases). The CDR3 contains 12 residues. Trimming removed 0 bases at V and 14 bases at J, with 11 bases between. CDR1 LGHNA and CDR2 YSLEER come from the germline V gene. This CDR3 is CASSQDMGLKFF. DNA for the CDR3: TGCGCCAGCAGCCAAGACATGGGACTGAAGTTCTTC.

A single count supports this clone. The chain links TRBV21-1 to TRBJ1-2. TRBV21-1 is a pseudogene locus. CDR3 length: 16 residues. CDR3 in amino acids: CASSKDLGPAGLSYTF. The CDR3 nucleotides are TGTGCCAGCAGCAAAGATCTAGGTCCTGCCGGTTTGAGCTACACCTTC.

For the CDR3, the DNA is TGTGCCAGCAGTTACACAGGAATTATCACCGGGGAGCTGTTTTTT. Amino acids: CASSYTGIITGELFF. The genes are TRBV6-6 and TRBJ2-2, with a weak D call TRBD1 (5 bases). The V end lost 2 bases, the J end lost 4 bases, and 11 bases lay between the germline ends. CDR1 is MNHNY, CDR2 SVGAGI, per germline (reference sequence). The CDR3 covers 15 residues.

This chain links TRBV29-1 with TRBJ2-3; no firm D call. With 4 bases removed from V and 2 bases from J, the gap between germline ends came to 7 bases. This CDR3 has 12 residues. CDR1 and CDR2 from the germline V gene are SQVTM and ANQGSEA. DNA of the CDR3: TGCAGCGTTGCTGAGTACACAGATACGCAGTATTTT. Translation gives CSVAEYTDTQYF.

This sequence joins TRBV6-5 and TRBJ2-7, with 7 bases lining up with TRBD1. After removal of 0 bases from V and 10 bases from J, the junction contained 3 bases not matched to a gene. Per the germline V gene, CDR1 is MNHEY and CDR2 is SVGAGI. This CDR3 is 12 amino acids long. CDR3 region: CASSYSGTAQYF. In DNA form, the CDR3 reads TGTGCCAGCAGTTACTCCGGGACAGCACAGTACTTC.

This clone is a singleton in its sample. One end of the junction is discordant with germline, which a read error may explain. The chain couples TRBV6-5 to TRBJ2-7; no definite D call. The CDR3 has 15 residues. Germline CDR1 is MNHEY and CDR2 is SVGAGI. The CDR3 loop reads CVSSYSGLGSYEQYF. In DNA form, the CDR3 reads TGTGTCAGCAGTTACTCGGGCCTGGGCTCCTACGAGCAGTACTTC.

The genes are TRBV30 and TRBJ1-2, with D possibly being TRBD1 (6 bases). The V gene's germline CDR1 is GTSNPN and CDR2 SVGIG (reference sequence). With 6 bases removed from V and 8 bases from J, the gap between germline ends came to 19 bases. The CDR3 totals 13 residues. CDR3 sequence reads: CACGVGAAWGYTF. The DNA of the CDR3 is TGTGCCTGTGGAGTGGGGGCAGCCTGGGGCTACACCTTC.

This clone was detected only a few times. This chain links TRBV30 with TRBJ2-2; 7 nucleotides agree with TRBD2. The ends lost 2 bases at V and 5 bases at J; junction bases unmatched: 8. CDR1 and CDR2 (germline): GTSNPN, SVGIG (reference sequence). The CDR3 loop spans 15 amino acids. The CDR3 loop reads CAWSKGREGTGELFF. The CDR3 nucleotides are TGTGCCTGGAGTAAGGGGAGGGAAGGGACCGGGGAGCTGTTTTTT.

The CDR3 region is CSVTVPGQRGNSPLHF. The CDR3 bases are TGCAGCGTGACGGTGCCGGGCCAAAGGGGGAATTCACCCCTCCACTTT. V usage is TRBV29-1 and J usage is TRBJ1-6, with D possibly TRBD1 on 6 matching bases. The CDR3 contains 16 residues. The V end was cut by 6 bases, the J end by 7 bases, with 22 bases between. The germline V gene has CDR1 SQVTM and CDR2 ANQGSEA.

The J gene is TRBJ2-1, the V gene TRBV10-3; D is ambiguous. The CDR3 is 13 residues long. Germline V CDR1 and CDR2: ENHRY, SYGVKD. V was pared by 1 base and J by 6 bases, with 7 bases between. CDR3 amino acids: CAISEYSTNEQFF. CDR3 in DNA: TGTGCCATCAGTGAGTACAGCACCAATGAGCAGTTCTTC.

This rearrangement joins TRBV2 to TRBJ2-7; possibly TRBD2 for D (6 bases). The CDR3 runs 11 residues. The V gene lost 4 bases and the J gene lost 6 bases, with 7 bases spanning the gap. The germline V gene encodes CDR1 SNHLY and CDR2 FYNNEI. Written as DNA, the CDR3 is TGTGCCAGCAGTGGGGGGGTCGAGCAGTACTTC. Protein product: CASSGGVEQYF. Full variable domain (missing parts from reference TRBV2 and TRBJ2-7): EPEVTQTPSHQVTQMGQEVILRCVPISNHLYFYWYRQILGQKVEFLVSFYNNEISEKSEIFDDQFSVERPDGSNFTLKIRSTKLEDSAMYFCASSGGVEQYFGPGTRLTVT.

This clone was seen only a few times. As DNA, the CDR3 is TGTGCCAGCAGACAGGCAGACACCTCCTACAATGAGCAGTTCTTC. The encoded protein is CASRQADTSYNEQFF. The chain combines TRBV2 with TRBJ2-1; D is perhaps TRBD1 (5 bases). Deletions cut 6 bases from V and 0 bases from J, with 12 bases between. The CDR3 has 15 residues. Germline V lookup: CDR1 SNHLY, CDR2 FYNNEI.

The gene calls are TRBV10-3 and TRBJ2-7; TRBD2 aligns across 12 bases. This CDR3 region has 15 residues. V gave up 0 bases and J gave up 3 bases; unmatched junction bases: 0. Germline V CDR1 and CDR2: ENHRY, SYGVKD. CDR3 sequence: CAISESTSGSYEQYF. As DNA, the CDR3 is TGTGCCATCAGTGAGTCGACTAGCGGGAGCTACGAGCAGTACTTC.

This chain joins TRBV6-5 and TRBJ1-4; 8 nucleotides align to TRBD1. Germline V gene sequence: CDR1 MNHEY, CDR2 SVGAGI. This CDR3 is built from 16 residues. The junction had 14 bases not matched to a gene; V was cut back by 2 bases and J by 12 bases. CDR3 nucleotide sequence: TGTGCCAGCAGTTACAGCAGCCGGACAGGGAGGCGAGAACTGTTTTTT. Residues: CASSYSSRTGRRELFF.

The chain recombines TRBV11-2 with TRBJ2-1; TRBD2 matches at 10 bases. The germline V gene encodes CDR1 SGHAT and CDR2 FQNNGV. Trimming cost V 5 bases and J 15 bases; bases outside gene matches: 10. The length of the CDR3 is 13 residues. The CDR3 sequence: CASSKRSGGAWFF. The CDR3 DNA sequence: TGTGCCAGCAGCAAGAGAAGCGGGGGGGCCTGGTTCTTC.

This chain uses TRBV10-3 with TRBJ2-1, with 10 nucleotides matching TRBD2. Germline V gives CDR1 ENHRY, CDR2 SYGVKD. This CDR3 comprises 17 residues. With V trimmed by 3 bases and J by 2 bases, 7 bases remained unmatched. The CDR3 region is CAISDYLAGDPYNEQFF. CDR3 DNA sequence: TGTGCCATCAGTGACTATCTAGCGGGAGACCCCTACAATGAGCAGTTCTTC.

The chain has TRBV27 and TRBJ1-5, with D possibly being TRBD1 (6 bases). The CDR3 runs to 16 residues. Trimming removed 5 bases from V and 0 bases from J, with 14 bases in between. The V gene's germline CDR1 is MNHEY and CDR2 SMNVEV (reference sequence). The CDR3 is CASSPSQGHSNQPQHF. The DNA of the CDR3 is TGTGCCAGCAGTCCATCACAGGGCCATAGCAATCAGCCCCAGCATTTT.

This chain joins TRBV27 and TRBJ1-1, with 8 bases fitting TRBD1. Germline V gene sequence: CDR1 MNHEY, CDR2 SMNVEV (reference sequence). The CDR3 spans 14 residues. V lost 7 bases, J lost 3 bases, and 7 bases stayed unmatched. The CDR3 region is CASTKTGVDTEAFF. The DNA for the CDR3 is TGTGCCAGCACGAAGACAGGGGTGGACACTGAAGCTTTCTTT.

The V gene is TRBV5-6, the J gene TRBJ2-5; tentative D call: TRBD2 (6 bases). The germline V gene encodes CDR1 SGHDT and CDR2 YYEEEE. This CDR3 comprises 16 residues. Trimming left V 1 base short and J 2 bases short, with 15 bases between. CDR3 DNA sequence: TGTGCCAGCAGCTTGCTGGCGGGACTTGGTCAAGAGACCCAGTACTTC. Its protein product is CASSLLAGLGQETQYF.

The CDR3 DNA is TGTGCCATCAGTGAGAACAGACAAGAGACCCAGTACTTC. Its protein product is CAISENRQETQYF. The chain recombines TRBV10-3 with TRBJ2-5; the D is unclear. The CDR3 covers 13 residues. Trimming stripped 2 bases from V and 2 bases from J, with 6 bases between. Germline CDR1 is ENHRY and CDR2 is SYGVKD.

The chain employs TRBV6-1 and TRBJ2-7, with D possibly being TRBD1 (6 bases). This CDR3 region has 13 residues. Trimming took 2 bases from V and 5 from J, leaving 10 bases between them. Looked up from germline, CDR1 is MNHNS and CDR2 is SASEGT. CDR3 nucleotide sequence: TGTGCCAGCAGTGAAAGGTGGGGGCACGAGCAGTACTTC. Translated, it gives CASSERWGHEQYF.

The CDR3 loop reads CAISESRENTEAFF. The CDR3 DNA reads as TGTGCCATCAGTGAGTCTCGGGAGAACACTGAAGCTTTCTTT. The rearrangement uses TRBV10-3 and TRBJ1-1; D ambiguous. From germline, CDR1 is ENHRY and CDR2 SYGVKD. This CDR3 has 14 residues. Trimming removed 0 bases from V and 1 base from J, with 6 bases in between.

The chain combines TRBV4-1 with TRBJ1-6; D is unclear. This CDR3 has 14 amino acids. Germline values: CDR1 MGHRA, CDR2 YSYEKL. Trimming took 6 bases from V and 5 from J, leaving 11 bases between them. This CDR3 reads CASSRGPDNSPLHF. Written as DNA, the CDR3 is TGCGCCAGCAGTCGCGGTCCCGATAATTCACCCCTCCACTTT.